This T cell receptor (beta chain) comes out of a study of blood T cell repertoires in COVID-19. Whole-study context: The origin of the acute and convalescent COVID-19 samples was the United States, Italy and Spain. PBMCs, B-cell-depleted T cells, or T cells were the source of the cDNA or gDNA that made up the material.

V lost 0 bases and J 7 bases, leaving 8 bases between the germline ends. CDR1 is SGHNT, CDR2 YYREEE, per germline (reference sequence). The CDR3 loop spans 13 amino acids. In the original workflow: Cell counts per sample came from amplifying reference gene primers. Profiling relied on immunoSEQ multiplex PCR, and the TCRdb table lists in-frame clones only, not all of them. The V and J calls and clone size are taken from that table; D and trimming were inferred from the DNA. The table shows tens of thousands of clones, with 86% occurring only once. This sequence was found in a middle-aged man with acute or convalescent COVID-19. V usage is TRBV5-4 and J usage is TRBJ2-4; D not certain. The source material was peripheral blood. The CDR3 DNA follows: TGTGCCAGCAGCTTGGACCCGAGGAACATTCAGTACTTC. This sequence encodes CASSLDPRNIQYF.